This T cell receptor (beta chain) was sequenced in a study of T cell repertoires in cytomegalovirus infection. V was trimmed by 2 bases and J by 6 bases, leaving 15 bases between them. The CDR3 is 15 amino acids. CDR1 is SGHVS and CDR2 is FQNEAQ in the germline V gene. MiXCR, run by TCRdb on the reads, gives a single entry per CDR3 protein. Seen here are some 300,000 distinct CDR3 sequences, around 9.1% observed once, and the top ten hold 2.5%. Study outcomes and limitations: Ex vivo responses were dominated by HLA-C-restricted CMV-specific TCR beta clonotypes.

This clonotype was detected ten times or more. Its cognate antigen is unknown. This receptor was taken from a human donor in good health (CMV status not recorded). Some clones in this sample may be carry-over from other donors' samples. The sample consisted of PBMCs. This chain connects TRBV7-8 to TRBJ2-3; perhaps D is TRBD1 or TRBD2 (6 bases each). In DNA form, the CDR3 reads TGTGCCAGCAGCTTATCGGCGGGGACAAGGGATACGCAGTATTTT. Translating gives CASSLSAGTRDTQYF. The full variable domain, with the rest looked up from reference TRBV7-8 and TRBJ2-3, is GAGVSQSPRYKVAKRGQDVALRCDPISGHVSLFWYQQALGQGPEFLTYFQNEAQLDKSGLPSDRFFAERPEGSVSTLKIQRTQQEDSAVYLCASSLSAGTRDTQYFGPGTRLTVL.